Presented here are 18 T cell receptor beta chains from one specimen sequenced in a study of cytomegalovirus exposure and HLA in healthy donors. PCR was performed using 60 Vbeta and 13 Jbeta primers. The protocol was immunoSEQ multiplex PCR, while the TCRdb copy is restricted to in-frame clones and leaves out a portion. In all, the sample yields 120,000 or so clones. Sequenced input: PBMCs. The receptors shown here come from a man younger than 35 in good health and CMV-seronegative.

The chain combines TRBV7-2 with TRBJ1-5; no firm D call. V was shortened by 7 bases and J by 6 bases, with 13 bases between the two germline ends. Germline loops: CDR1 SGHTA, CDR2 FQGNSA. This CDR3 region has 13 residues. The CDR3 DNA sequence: TGTGCCAGCACCACGTACCTCGGTCAGCCCCAGCATTTT. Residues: CASTTYLGQPQHF.

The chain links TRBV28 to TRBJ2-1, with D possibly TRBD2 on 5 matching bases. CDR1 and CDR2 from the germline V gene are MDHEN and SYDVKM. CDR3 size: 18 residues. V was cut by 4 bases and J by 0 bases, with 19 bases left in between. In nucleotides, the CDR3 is TGTGCCAGCAGTTCCCCAAGGCAAATAGCGCGCTCCTACAATGAGCAGTTCTTC. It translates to CASSSPRQIARSYNEQFF.

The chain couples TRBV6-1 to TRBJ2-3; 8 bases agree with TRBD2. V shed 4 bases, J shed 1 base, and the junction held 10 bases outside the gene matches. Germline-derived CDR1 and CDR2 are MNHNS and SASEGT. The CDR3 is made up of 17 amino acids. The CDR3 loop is CASSGTGGGWGTDTQYF. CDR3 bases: TGTGCCAGCAGTGGGACTGGCGGGGGGTGGGGCACAGATACGCAGTATTTT.

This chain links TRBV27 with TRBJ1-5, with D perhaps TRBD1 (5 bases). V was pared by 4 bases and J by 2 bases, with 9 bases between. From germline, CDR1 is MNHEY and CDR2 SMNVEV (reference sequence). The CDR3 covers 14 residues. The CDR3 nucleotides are TGTGCCAGCAGTTGGGGCGGGGGCAATCAGCCCCAGCATTTT. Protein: CASSWGGGNQPQHF.

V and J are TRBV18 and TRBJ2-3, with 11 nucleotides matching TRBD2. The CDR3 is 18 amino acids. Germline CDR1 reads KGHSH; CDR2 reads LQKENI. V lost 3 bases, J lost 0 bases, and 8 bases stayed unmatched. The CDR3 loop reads CASSPKGLAGSSTDTQYF. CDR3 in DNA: TGTGCCAGCTCACCCAAAGGACTAGCGGGTTCTAGCACAGATACGCAGTATTTT.

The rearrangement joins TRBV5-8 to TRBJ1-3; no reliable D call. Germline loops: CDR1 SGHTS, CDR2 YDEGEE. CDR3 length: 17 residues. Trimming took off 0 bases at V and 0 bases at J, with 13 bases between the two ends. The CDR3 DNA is TGTGCCAGCAGCTTGGATCTGACGGGGAGCTCTGGAAACACCATATATTTT. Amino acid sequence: CASSLDLTGSSGNTIYF.

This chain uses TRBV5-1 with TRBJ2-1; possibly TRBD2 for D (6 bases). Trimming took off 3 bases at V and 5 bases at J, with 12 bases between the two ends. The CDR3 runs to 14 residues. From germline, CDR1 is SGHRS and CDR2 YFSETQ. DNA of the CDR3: TGCGCCAGCAGCTCCGGTAGCGGAAACAATGAGCAGTTCTTC. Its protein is CASSSGSGNNEQFF.

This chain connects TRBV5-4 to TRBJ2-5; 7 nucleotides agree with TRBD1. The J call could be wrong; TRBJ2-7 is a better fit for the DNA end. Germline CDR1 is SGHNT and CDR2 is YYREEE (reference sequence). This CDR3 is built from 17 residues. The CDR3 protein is CASSLVPGAGGSYEQYF. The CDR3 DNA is TGTGCCAGCAGCTTGGTGCCCGGGGCAGGGGGAAGTTACGAGCAGTACTTC.

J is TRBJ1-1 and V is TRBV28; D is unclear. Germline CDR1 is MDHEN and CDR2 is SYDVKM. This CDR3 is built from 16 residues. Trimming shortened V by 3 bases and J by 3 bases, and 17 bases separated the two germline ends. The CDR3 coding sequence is TGTGCCAGCAGTTTGGCGGGCGGCAGGCCCTACACTGAAGCTTTCTTT. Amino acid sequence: CASSLAGGRPYTEAFF. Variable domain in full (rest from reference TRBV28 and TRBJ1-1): DVKVTQSSRYLVKRTGEKVFLECVQDMDHENMFWYRQDPGLGLRLIYFSYDVKMKEKGDIPEGYSVSREKKERFSLILESASTNQTSMYLCASSLAGGRPYTEAFFGQGTRLTVV.

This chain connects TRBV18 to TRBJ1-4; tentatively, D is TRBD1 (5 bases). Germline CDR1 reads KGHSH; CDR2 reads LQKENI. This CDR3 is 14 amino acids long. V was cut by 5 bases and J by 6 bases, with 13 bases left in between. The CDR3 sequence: CASSFRSRDEKLFF. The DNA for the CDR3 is TGTGCCAGCTCATTCCGGTCCAGGGATGAAAAACTGTTTTTT.

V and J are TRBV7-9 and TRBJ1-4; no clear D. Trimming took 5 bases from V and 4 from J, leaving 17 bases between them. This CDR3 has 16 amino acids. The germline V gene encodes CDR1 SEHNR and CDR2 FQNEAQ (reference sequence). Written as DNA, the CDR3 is TGTGCCAGCAGCCCCCTCGGAGGTTGGGGTAATGAAAAACTGTTTTTT. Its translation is CASSPLGGWGNEKLFF.

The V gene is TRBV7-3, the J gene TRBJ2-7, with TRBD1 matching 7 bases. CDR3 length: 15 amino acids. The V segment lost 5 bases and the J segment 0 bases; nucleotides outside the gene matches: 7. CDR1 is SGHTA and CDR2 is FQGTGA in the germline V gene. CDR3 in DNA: TGTGCCAGCAGCCCCTGGGACAGCTACTCCTACGAGCAGTACTTC. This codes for CASSPWDSYSYEQYF.

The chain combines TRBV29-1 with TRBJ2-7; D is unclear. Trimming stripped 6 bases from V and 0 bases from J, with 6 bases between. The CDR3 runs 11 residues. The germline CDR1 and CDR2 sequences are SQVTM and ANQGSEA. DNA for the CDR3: TGCAGCGTCCGAGACTCCTACGAGCAGTACTTC. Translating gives CSVRDSYEQYF.

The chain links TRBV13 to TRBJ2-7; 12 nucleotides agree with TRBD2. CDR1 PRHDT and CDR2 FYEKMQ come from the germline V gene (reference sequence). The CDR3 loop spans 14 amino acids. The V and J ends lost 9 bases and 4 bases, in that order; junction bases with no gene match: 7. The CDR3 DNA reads TGTGCCAGTCTTCTAGCGGGAGGGCCTTACGAGCAGTACTTC. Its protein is CASLLAGGPYEQYF. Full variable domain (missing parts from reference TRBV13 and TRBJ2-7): AAGVIQSPRHLIKEKRETATLKCYPIPRHDTVYWYQQGPGQDPQFLISFYEKMQSDKGSIPDRFSAQQFSDYHSELNMSSLELGDSALYFCASLLAGGPYEQYFGPGTRLTVT.

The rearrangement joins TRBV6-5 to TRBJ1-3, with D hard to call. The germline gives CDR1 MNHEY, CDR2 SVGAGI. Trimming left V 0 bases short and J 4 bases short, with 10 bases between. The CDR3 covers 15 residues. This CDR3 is CASSYSSGKGNTIYF. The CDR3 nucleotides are TGTGCCAGCAGTTACTCGAGCGGGAAGGGAAACACCATATATTTT.

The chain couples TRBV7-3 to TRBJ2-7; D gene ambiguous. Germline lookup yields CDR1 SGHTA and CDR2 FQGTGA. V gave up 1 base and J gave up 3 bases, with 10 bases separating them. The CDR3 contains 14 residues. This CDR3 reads CASSLMPGRYEQYF. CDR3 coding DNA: TGTGCCAGCAGCTTAATGCCAGGCCGCTACGAGCAGTACTTC. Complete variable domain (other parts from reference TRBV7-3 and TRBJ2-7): GAGVSQTPSNKVTEKGKYVELRCDPISGHTALYWYRQSLGQGPEFLIYFQGTGAADDSGLPNDRFFAVRPEGSVSTLKIQRTERGDSAVYLCASSLMPGRYEQYFGPGTRLTVT.

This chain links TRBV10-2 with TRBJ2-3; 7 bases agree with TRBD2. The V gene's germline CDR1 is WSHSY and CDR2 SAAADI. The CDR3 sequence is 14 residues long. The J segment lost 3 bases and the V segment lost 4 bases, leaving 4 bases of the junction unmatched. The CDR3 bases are TGCGCCAGCAGTGTTCGGGAGGTAACAGATACGCAGTATTTT. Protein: CASSVREVTDTQYF.

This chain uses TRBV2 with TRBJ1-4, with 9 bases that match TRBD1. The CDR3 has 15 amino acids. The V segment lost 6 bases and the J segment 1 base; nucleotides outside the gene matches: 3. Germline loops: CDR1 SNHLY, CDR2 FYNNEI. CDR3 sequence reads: CASRGQGLTNEKLFF. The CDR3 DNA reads TGTGCCAGCAGGGGACAGGGCCTAACTAATGAAAAACTGTTTTTT.